A selection of T cell receptor beta chains follows, all from one sample in a study of cytomegalovirus exposure and HLA in healthy donors. Sequenced by immunoSEQ multiplex PCR; TCRdb stores in-frame clones only, minus some. The top ten hold about 5% of the sample, which has under 150,000 clones, roughly 80% seen once. Sequencing was carried out using PBMCs. The receptors come from a woman in her 30s in good health and CMV-seropositive. Both conserved end residues are part of each CDR3. The order of the fields is V gene, CDR3 protein.

>TRBV9
CASSPTGSTMNTEAFF
>TRBV19
CASSRQGLYGYTF
>TRBV29-1
CSVGESTDTQYF
>TRBV14
CASRPSSGLQGDTQYF
>TRBV11-3
CASSLTGGRYGYTF
>TRBV19
CASSTTRGGRGRDTQYF
>TRBV7-3
CASSLGRYNSPLHF
>TRBV30
CAWSDPRLMINTGELFF
>TRBV7-3
CASSSPSGRVSYEQYF
>TRBV7-6
CASSLEGLADSDTQYF
>TRBV9
CASSPGLPYEQYF
>TRBV6-5
CASSATVTTDTQYF
>TRBV6-1
CASVSGQPSYNEQFF
>TRBV14
CASSLQWGVPNEKLFF
>TRBV19
CASSRRTATNEKLFF